The present T cell receptor (beta chain) was sequenced within a study of memory CD4+ T cells and cytomegalovirus serostatus. Data came from immunoSEQ multiplex PCR; TCRdb stores just in-frame clones and leaves some out. The profile shows about 92,000 clones, approximately 80% of them singletons. Single viable CD3+CD4+CD8-CD45RO+ cells were sorted as the memory CD4+ T cells. Concerning this clone itself: Its cognate antigen is unknown.

V lost 1 base and J lost 4; bases outside the gene matches: 0. CDR3 length: 14 residues. Per germline, CDR1 LGHNA and CDR2 YNFKEQ. Points from the study as a whole: Suggested: most of the CMV-linked TCR signature lies in CD4+ memory cells.

Sequenced sample: memory CD4+ T cells from blood. This chain links TRBV4-2 with TRBJ2-3; TRBD2 matches 9 bases. The clonotype comes from an adult in good health and CMV-seropositive. CDR3 bases: TGTGCCAGCAGCCAAGGGACTAGCGCAGATACGCAGTATTTT. It specifies CASSQGTSADTQYF.